This T cell receptor (beta chain) derives from a study of T cell clonality in common variable immunodeficiency. General study points: Authors noted CVID clonality's cause needs subpopulation repertoire sequencing.

This table comes from immunoSEQ multiplex PCR, and its TCRdb copy is limited to in-frame clones, with some not included. This set yields around 30,000 clones and no singletons; the top ten hold 3.8%. This clone was seen many times. The antigen is undetermined. From the germline J gene comes the end of the CDR3, since the read stops 3 residues before it. This CDR3 has 15 residues. Germline V gene sequence: CDR1 LNHDA, CDR2 SQIVND (reference sequence). Losses at the gene ends were 7 bases for V and 7 bases for J; bases not matched to a gene: 8. The clonotype comes from a person aged 18 to 70 in good health. V and J are TRBV19 and TRBJ2-1, with TRBD2 matching 12 bases. The material sequenced was peripheral blood mononuclear cells. CDR3 bases read: TGTGCCAGTACCCCACTAGCGGGAGGCGGGAATGAG. This codes for CASTPLAGGGNE. The whole CDR3 region reads CASTPLAGGGNEQFF.